Below, one TCR beta chain is given with its context. This sample is part of a study of glioma-infiltrating T cells after dendritic cell vaccination. Germline loops: CDR1 SEHNR, CDR2 FQNEAQ (reference sequence). V shed 5 bases, J shed 3 bases, and the junction held 6 bases outside the gene matches. The CDR3 runs 14 residues. Repertoires were generated with immunoSEQ multiplex PCR, while TCRdb's copy carries only in-frame clones and drops some. The profile shows 49,000 or so clones, over 75% of them singletons. This sequence was found in a human donor with glioblastoma. Source: blood, taken before dendritic cell vaccination. The rearrangement uses TRBV7-9 and TRBJ2-5, with 7 bases aligning to TRBD2. As DNA, the CDR3 is TGTGCCAGCAGCCCTCGGGGAGGGGAAGAGACCCAGTACTTC. Its translation is CASSPRGGEETQYF.